The entry below describes one T cell receptor (beta chain). This same CDR3 is encoded by further DNA sequences in the sample. Symptom resolution, clearance, or two negative PCRs marked donors in Cohort 3 as recovered. The data are from a study of blood T cell repertoires in COVID-19. In the study overall: Samples taken during acute and convalescent COVID-19 were collected in the United States, Italy and Spain. PBMCs, B-cell-depleted T cells, or T cells provided the cDNA or gDNA that made up the material.

The J segment lost 4 bases and the V segment lost 0 bases, leaving 0 bases of the junction unmatched. CDR1 is SGDLS, CDR2 YYNGEE, per germline. The length of the CDR3 is 14 residues. Data came from immunoSEQ multiplex PCR; TCRdb stores just in-frame clones and leaves some out. The data show roughly 260,000 clones, around nine tenths seen once. This receptor was identified in a woman between 18 and 30 years old who had recovered from COVID-19. The sequencing input was PBMCs or T cells enriched from blood (not recorded which). V usage is TRBV9 and J usage is TRBJ1-5, with 8 bases matching TRBD1. CDR3 nucleotides: TGTGCCAGCAGCGTAGGACAGGGGAATCAGCCCCAGCATTTT. Translation gives CASSVGQGNQPQHF.